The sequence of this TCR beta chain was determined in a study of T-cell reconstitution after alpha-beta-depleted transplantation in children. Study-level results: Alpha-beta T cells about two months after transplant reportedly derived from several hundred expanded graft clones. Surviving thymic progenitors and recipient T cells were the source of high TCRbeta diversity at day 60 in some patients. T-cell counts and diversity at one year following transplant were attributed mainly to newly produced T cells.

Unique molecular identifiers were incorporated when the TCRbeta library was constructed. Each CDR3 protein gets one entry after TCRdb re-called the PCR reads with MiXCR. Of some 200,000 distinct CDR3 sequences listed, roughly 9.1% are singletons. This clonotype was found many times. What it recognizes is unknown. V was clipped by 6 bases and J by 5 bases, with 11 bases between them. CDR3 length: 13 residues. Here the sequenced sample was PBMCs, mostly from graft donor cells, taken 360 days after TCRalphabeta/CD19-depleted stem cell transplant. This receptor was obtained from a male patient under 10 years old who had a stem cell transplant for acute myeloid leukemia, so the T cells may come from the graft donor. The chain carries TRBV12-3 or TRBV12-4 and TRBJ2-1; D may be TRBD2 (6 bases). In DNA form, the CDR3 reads TGTGCCAGCAGCCCGGACTACAACAATGAGCAGTTCTTC. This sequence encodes CASSPDYNNEQFF.